This T cell receptor (beta chain) is drawn from a study of T-cell reconstitution after alpha-beta-depleted transplantation in children (dated by TCRdb to about 2016). Turning to the overall study: Using TCR repertoire profiling, the study quantitatively followed how T-cell immune reconstitution unfolded in children after TCRalphabeta/CD19-depleted allogeneic hematopoietic cell transplantation.

Details on this clonotype: The antigen this receptor binds is unknown. One base away there is no much larger clone; base qualities are not given.

There are 13 amino acids in the CDR3, from cysteine to phenylalanine inclusive. The DNA shown is the 39-base CDR3, in frame from base 1. In the germline V gene, CDR1 corresponds to MNHNS and CDR2 to SASEGT. Here V drops 6 bases and J drops 6 bases, and the junction holds 7 bases not matched to any gene. The receptor library was made with PCR. The run used an Illumina HiSeq 2500. TCR library preparation used molecular barcoding, with unique molecular identifiers applied to normalize quantification of the TCRbeta repertoire. TCRdb reanalyzed the raw reads on its own, using fastp at Q25 for trimming and MiXCR for clone calling, and kept in-frame beta chains. One record per CDR3 amino acid sequence lists the most common genes and DNA. The sample records about 500,000 distinct CDR3 sequences, 32% of which are singletons. The top ten hold approximately 2.3% of the sample.

The input for sequencing was PBMCs from the stem cell graft donor, taken from the stem cell graft. This TCR was sampled from a human donor who donated a stem cell graft to a child with aplastic anemia. The chain joins TRBV6-1 to TRBJ1-2, with 7 central nucleotides matching TRBD1. The DNA is TGTGCCAGCAGCCGTAGACAGGGTGATGGCTACACCTTC. This yields the protein CASSRRQGDGYTF.